This is a list of T cell receptor beta chains from one sample in a study of Ad26.COV2.S vaccination and SARS-CoV-2 variants. Sequenced by immunoSEQ multiplex PCR; TCRdb stores in-frame clones only, minus some. Altogether hundreds of thousands of clones are present, approximately 90% being singletons, with the ten largest covering over 1.5%. The sequencing used peripheral blood, collected in a trial of Ad26.COV2.S vaccine versus placebo. These receptors were collected from a person between 18 and 65 years old who received the Ad26.COV2.S COVID-19 vaccine or a placebo. CDR3s include the opening cysteine and the closing phenylalanine or tryptophan. D genes are given only for firm matches. Size is stated for part of the rows, as once, few or many counts, or as a class when the clone is expanded.

v_call: TRBV7-2
j_call: TRBJ2-5
d_call: -
clone_size: -
cdr3_nt: TGTGCCAGCAGCTTATCCCGAGAAGAGACCCAGTACTTC
cdr3_aa: CASSLSREETQYF

v_call: TRBV6-5
j_call: TRBJ1-2
d_call: -
clone_size: -
cdr3_nt: TGTGCCAGCAGTTATTCACAGTTCCCCCACTATGGCTACACCTTT
cdr3_aa: CASSYSQFPHYGYTF

v_call: TRBV4-3
j_call: TRBJ1-3
d_call: -
clone_size: -
cdr3_nt: TGCGCCAGCAGTCTATACCGGGACACTGGAAACACCATATATTTT
cdr3_aa: CASSLYRDTGNTIYF

v_call: TRBV6-2/TRBV6-3
j_call: TRBJ2-7
d_call: -
clone_size: -
cdr3_nt: TGTGCCAGCAGCCGCCTACAGGGCTACGAGCAGTACTTC
cdr3_aa: CASSRLQGYEQYF

v_call: TRBV6-4
j_call: TRBJ1-1
d_call: -
clone_size: -
cdr3_nt: TGTGCCAGCAGTGAAGTGGGGCCCACTGAAGCTTTCTTT
cdr3_aa: CASSEVGPTEAFF

v_call: TRBV28
j_call: TRBJ1-4
d_call: -
clone_size: -
cdr3_nt: TGTGCCAGCAGAAAAGGTCCGGGGAGGGATGAAAAACTGTTTTTT
cdr3_aa: CASRKGPGRDEKLFF

v_call: TRBV3-1/TRBV3-2
j_call: TRBJ2-3
d_call: TRBD2
clone_size: -
cdr3_nt: TGTGCCAGCAGCCCTACTAGCGGGGATTTATTGGATACGCAGTATTTT
cdr3_aa: CASSPTSGDLLDTQYF

v_call: TRBV10-1
j_call: TRBJ2-4
d_call: -
clone_size: once
cdr3_nt: TGCGCCAGCAGTGAGTCGAGAGGGGTCGGAAACATTCAGTACTTC
cdr3_aa: CASSESRGVGNIQYF

v_call: TRBV3-1/TRBV3-2
j_call: TRBJ2-3
d_call: -
clone_size: -
cdr3_nt: TGTGCCAGCAGCCTCCGGGTTAGCGCATACACAGATACGCAGTATTTT
cdr3_aa: CASSLRVSAYTDTQYF

v_call: TRBV9
j_call: TRBJ2-7
d_call: -
clone_size: -
cdr3_nt: TGTGCCAGCAGCGTAGCTGGGGCGGGGTATGAGCAGTACTTC
cdr3_aa: CASSVAGAGYEQYF

v_call: TRBV19
j_call: TRBJ1-1
d_call: -
clone_size: -
cdr3_nt: TGTGCCAGTAGTCGGGCCTCCTGGGTAAACACTGAAGCTTTCTTT
cdr3_aa: CASSRASWVNTEAFF

v_call: TRBV4-3
j_call: TRBJ1-4
d_call: -
clone_size: -
cdr3_nt: TGCGCCAGCAGCCAAGAGGGTCGCTTTACTGGACTGTTTTTT
cdr3_aa: CASSQEGRFTGLFF

v_call: TRBV19
j_call: TRBJ2-1
d_call: TRBD2
clone_size: -
cdr3_nt: TGTGCCAGTAGTACCCGACTAGCGGGGGATGAGCAGTTCTTC
cdr3_aa: CASSTRLAGDEQFF

v_call: TRBV30
j_call: TRBJ1-1
d_call: -
clone_size: -
cdr3_nt: TGTGCCTGGAGTGTCACCCAAAGGTACACTGAAGCTTTCTTT
cdr3_aa: CAWSVTQRYTEAFF

v_call: TRBV7-9
j_call: TRBJ2-7
d_call: -
clone_size: -
cdr3_nt: TGTGCCAGCAGCTTTATTGGTGGCGAGCAGTACTTC
cdr3_aa: CASSFIGGEQYF

v_call: TRBV7-2
j_call: TRBJ2-2
d_call: TRBD2
clone_size: -
cdr3_nt: TGTGCCAGCAGCCCCAGAGCCCCCGTGAGCGGGGGGTACACCGGGGAGCTGTTTTTT
cdr3_aa: CASSPRAPVSGGYTGELFF

v_call: TRBV19
j_call: TRBJ2-5
d_call: -
clone_size: -
cdr3_nt: TGTGCCAGTAGTCCCGGGGAGACCCAGTACTTC
cdr3_aa: CASSPGETQYF

v_call: TRBV7-9
j_call: TRBJ2-3
d_call: -
clone_size: -
cdr3_nt: TGTGCCAGCAGCACCCGGACAGATACGCAGTATTTT
cdr3_aa: CASSTRTDTQYF

v_call: TRBV25-1
j_call: TRBJ2-4
d_call: TRBD1
clone_size: -
cdr3_nt: TGTGCCAGCACTCACAGGGGTGGCAAAAACATTCAGTACTTC
cdr3_aa: CASTHRGGKNIQYF

v_call: TRBV5-5
j_call: TRBJ2-7
d_call: TRBD1
clone_size: -
cdr3_nt: TGTGCCAGCAGCCTTGGGACAGTTGTCGAGCAGTACTTC
cdr3_aa: CASSLGTVVEQYF

v_call: TRBV9
j_call: TRBJ2-1
d_call: TRBD2
clone_size: -
cdr3_nt: TGTGCCAGCAGCGAGACGGGGGGGCCTATCAATGAGCAGTTCTTC
cdr3_aa: CASSETGGPINEQFF

v_call: TRBV5-5
j_call: TRBJ1-1
d_call: -
clone_size: -
cdr3_nt: TGTGCCAGCAGCGTACCGGGGGGGACTGAAGCTTTCTTT
cdr3_aa: CASSVPGGTEAFF

v_call: TRBV27
j_call: TRBJ2-7
d_call: -
clone_size: -
cdr3_nt: TGTGCCAGCAGTTTTATGTCAATACGGGACGAGCAGTACTTC
cdr3_aa: CASSFMSIRDEQYF

v_call: TRBV4-3
j_call: TRBJ1-1
d_call: TRBD1
clone_size: -
cdr3_nt: TGCGCCAGCAGCCCACAGGGGGCGGGGTGGGCTTTCTTT
cdr3_aa: CASSPQGAGWAFF

v_call: TRBV7-9
j_call: TRBJ2-3
d_call: -
clone_size: -
cdr3_nt: TGTGCCAGCAGCCAGGCTCGGTCGAGCACAGATACGCAGTATTTT
cdr3_aa: CASSQARSSTDTQYF

v_call: TRBV6-5
j_call: TRBJ2-1
d_call: -
clone_size: -
cdr3_nt: TGTGCCAGCAGTTACTCGAGATACATCACCTACAATGAGCAGTTCTTC
cdr3_aa: CASSYSRYITYNEQFF

v_call: TRBV27
j_call: TRBJ2-1
d_call: TRBD2
clone_size: few
cdr3_nt: TGTGCCAGCAGTTCACGGGGGGGCTGGTACAATGAGCAGTTCTTC
cdr3_aa: CASSSRGGWYNEQFF

v_call: TRBV3-1/TRBV3-2
j_call: TRBJ1-1
d_call: -
clone_size: -
cdr3_nt: TGTGCCAGCAGCCAAGGGGGAGGGAACACTGAAGCTTTCTTT
cdr3_aa: CASSQGGGNTEAFF

v_call: TRBV9
j_call: TRBJ2-2
d_call: TRBD2
clone_size: -
cdr3_nt: TGTGCCAGCAGCGCAGTGGGACTAGCGGGACCCACCGGGGAGCTGTTTTTT
cdr3_aa: CASSAVGLAGPTGELFF

v_call: TRBV5-1
j_call: TRBJ2-7
d_call: TRBD2
clone_size: -
cdr3_nt: TGCGCCAGCGCTCCGCGGGGGGGCGCGGACGAGCAGTACTTC
cdr3_aa: CASAPRGGADEQYF

v_call: TRBV5-1
j_call: TRBJ2-5
d_call: -
clone_size: once
cdr3_nt: TGCGCCAGCAGCCTTGTCCCTCAAGAGACCCAGTACTTC
cdr3_aa: CASSLVPQETQYF

v_call: TRBV9
j_call: TRBJ1-1
d_call: -
clone_size: -
cdr3_nt: TGTGCCAGCAGCGTAGTCGGGGGGCAGGCGGGCACTGAAGCTTTCTTT
cdr3_aa: CASSVVGGQAGTEAFF

v_call: TRBV19
j_call: TRBJ2-7
d_call: TRBD1
clone_size: few
cdr3_nt: TGTGCCAGTAGTATTACAGGGGGGAACAACGAGCAGTACTTC
cdr3_aa: CASSITGGNNEQYF

v_call: TRBV24-1
j_call: TRBJ2-2
d_call: -
clone_size: -
cdr3_nt: TGTGCCACCAGTGACAAGCCCGGGACCGGGGGTACCGGGGAGCTGTTTTTT
cdr3_aa: CATSDKPGTGGTGELFF

v_call: TRBV4-3
j_call: TRBJ2-2
d_call: -
clone_size: once
cdr3_nt: TGCGCCAGCAGCCAAGATTACTATGCTGAAACCGGGGAGCTGTTTTTT
cdr3_aa: CASSQDYYAETGELFF

v_call: TRBV3-1/TRBV3-2
j_call: TRBJ2-2
d_call: -
clone_size: -
cdr3_nt: TGTGCCAGCTGGGCTGCCGGGGAGCTGTTTTTT
cdr3_aa: CASWAAGELFF

v_call: TRBV7-2
j_call: TRBJ1-2
d_call: -
clone_size: -
cdr3_nt: TGTGCCAGCAGCTCCCCTCAGGTTTTCACCAACTATGGCTACACCTTC
cdr3_aa: CASSSPQVFTNYGYTF

v_call: TRBV7-9
j_call: TRBJ2-5
d_call: -
clone_size: -
cdr3_nt: TGTGCCAGCAGCGCGGAAGAGACCCAGTACTTC
cdr3_aa: CASSAEETQYF

v_call: TRBV6-2/TRBV6-3
j_call: TRBJ1-1
d_call: -
clone_size: -
cdr3_nt: TGTGCCAGCAGTTACGGGAGGGGCGGTTGGACTGAAGCTTTCTTT
cdr3_aa: CASSYGRGGWTEAFF

v_call: TRBV12-3/TRBV12-4
j_call: TRBJ1-1
d_call: -
clone_size: -
cdr3_nt: TGTGCCAGCAGGCCCGCGACTGAAGCTTTCTTT
cdr3_aa: CASRPATEAFF

v_call: TRBV19
j_call: TRBJ1-5
d_call: -
clone_size: -
cdr3_nt: TGTGCCAGCCGCGGGGGGCGGCCCCAGCCCCAGCATTTT
cdr3_aa: CASRGGRPQPQHF

v_call: TRBV9
j_call: TRBJ1-1
d_call: TRBD1
clone_size: -
cdr3_nt: TGTGCCAGCAGCCCTAGGACAGGGGACACTGAAGCTTTCTTT
cdr3_aa: CASSPRTGDTEAFF